Listed below are T cell receptor beta chains from one sample, sequenced in a study of cytomegalovirus exposure and HLA in healthy donors. Generated by immunoSEQ multiplex PCR, the TCRdb table keeps only in-frame clones and is missing some. The sample lists 60,000 or so clones, roughly 77% occurring once. Sequenced: PBMCs. These receptors all come from a woman aged 40-49 years in good health and CMV-seropositive. The CDR3 runs from the conserved cysteine through the conserved F or W. A D gene is named only where the DNA matches it firmly. Clone size is stated in some rows and not others, as once, few, many or a class when expanded.

>-|TRBV5-7|TRBJ1-5|once
CASSLPRQAGKQPQHF
TGTGCCAGCAGCTTGCCCCGCCAGGCAGGGAAACAGCCCCAGCATTTT
>TRBD2|TRBV6-5|TRBJ2-3|-
CASSGTSGHTQYF
TGTGCCAGCAGTGGGACTAGCGGGCATACGCAGTATTTT
>-|TRBV9|TRBJ2-2|-
CASSDLAQGDAGELFF
TGTGCCAGCAGCGACCTGGCCCAAGGGGATGCCGGGGAGCTGTTTTTT
>-|TRBV7-2|TRBJ1-1|-
CASSFQGADTEAFF
TGTGCCAGCAGCTTTCAGGGTGCGGACACTGAAGCTTTCTTT
>-|TRBV5-5|TRBJ2-5|-
CASSPRAGGETQYF
TGTGCCAGCAGCCCACGGGCAGGAGGGGAGACCCAGTACTTC
>TRBD1|TRBV19|TRBJ1-1|few
CASRKQGTAFF
TGTGCCAGTAGGAAACAGGGGACGGCTTTCTTT
>-|TRBV19|TRBJ2-7|-
CASSREDSPPYEQYF
TGTGCCAGTAGTAGAGAGGACAGCCCTCCCTACGAGCAGTACTTC
>TRBD1|TRBV27|TRBJ2-7|-
CASSSGTGRREYF
TGTGCCAGCAGTTCAGGGACAGGCCGTAGGGAGTACTTC
>-|TRBV14|TRBJ2-1|-
CASSLGLLLDNEQFF
TGTGCCAGCAGCTTGGGACTCTTGTTGGACAATGAGCAGTTCTTC
>-|TRBV5-1|TRBJ2-2|-
CASSLQQGTGELFF
TGCGCCAGCAGCTTGCAACAGGGCACCGGGGAGCTGTTTTTT
>-|TRBV7-9|TRBJ2-2|few
CSSSSGTGELFF
TGTTCCAGCAGCTCAGGGACCGGGGAGCTGTTTTTT
>TRBD2|TRBV9|TRBJ2-1|few
CASSPTRGGGANNEQFF
TGTGCCAGCAGCCCGACGCGAGGCGGGGGGGCCAACAATGAGCAGTTCTTC
>-|TRBV6-5|TRBJ2-7|-
CASSYGWDKPYEQYF
TGTGCCAGCAGTTATGGCTGGGACAAACCCTACGAGCAGTACTTC
>TRBD1|TRBV6-6|TRBJ1-1|-
CASSYSDRGNTEAFF
TGTGCCAGCAGTTACTCGGACAGGGGGAACACTGAAGCTTTCTTT
>-|TRBV20-1|TRBJ1-3|-
CSAFSGNTIYF
TGCAGTGCCTTCTCTGGAAACACCATATATTTT
>TRBD2|TRBV5-4|TRBJ2-1|-
CASTSGETLYNEQFF
TGTGCCAGCACTAGCGGGGAGACCCTCTACAATGAGCAGTTCTTC
>-|TRBV18|TRBJ1-5|few
CASSLFPSRSNQPQHF
TGTGCCAGCTCACTCTTCCCCTCGAGGAGCAATCAGCCCCAGCATTTT
>-|TRBV27|TRBJ1-2|-
CATLGGVDYGYTF
TGTGCCACCCTTGGAGGGGTTGACTATGGCTACACCTTC
>-|TRBV12-5|TRBJ2-7|-
CASGSEGEQYF
TGTGCTAGTGGTTCAGAGGGCGAGCAGTACTTC
>-|TRBV30|TRBJ2-7|-
CAWSDESEQYF
TGTGCCTGGAGTGACGAGTCCGAGCAGTACTTC
>TRBD2|TRBV9|TRBJ2-3|-
CASSLSGGSDTQYF
TGTGCCAGCAGCCTTAGCGGGGGCTCGGATACGCAGTATTTT
>TRBD1|TRBV30|TRBJ1-2|-
CAWSLQKTGGDGYTF
TGTGCCTGGAGTCTCCAAAAGACAGGGGGCGATGGCTACACCTTC
>-|TRBV29-1|TRBJ1-4|-
CSVEAQNEKLFF
TGCAGCGTTGAGGCCCAAAATGAAAAACTGTTTTTT
>-|TRBV5-1|TRBJ2-1|-
CASGQGGSYNEQFF
TGCGCCAGCGGGCAGGGGGGCTCCTACAATGAGCAGTTCTTC
>TRBD1|TRBV6-1|TRBJ2-7|-
CATSPWGQGPYEQYF
TGTGCCACCTCTCCGTGGGGACAGGGGCCCTACGAGCAGTACTTC
>-|TRBV19|TRBJ1-3|-
CASSIAGISGNTIYF
TGTGCCAGTAGTATTGCAGGGATCTCTGGAAACACCATATATTTT
>-|TRBV7-3|TRBJ2-5|-
CASSLVFGRSQETQYF
TGTGCCAGCAGCTTAGTGTTTGGTCGGTCCCAAGAGACCCAGTACTTC
>-|TRBV5-1|TRBJ2-4|-
CASSLRPGPGNIQYF
TGCGCCAGCAGCTTGAGGCCAGGACCAGGGAACATTCAGTACTTC
>TRBD2|TRBV2|TRBJ2-7|-
CASSDQRTSGGAGHKYF
TGTGCCAGCAGTGACCAAAGGACTAGCGGGGGGGCGGGTCATAAGTACTTC
>TRBD1|TRBV7-9|TRBJ1-2|-
CASNTGQGYYGYTF
TGTGCCAGCAACACTGGACAGGGTTACTATGGCTACACCTTC
>-|TRBV6-1|TRBJ1-5|-
CASSEAGGGGQPQHF
TGTGCCAGCAGTGAAGCGGGCGGGGGAGGGCAGCCCCAGCATTTT
>-|TRBV4-3|TRBJ1-2|-
CASSRAMSSDYGYTF
TGCGCCAGCAGCCGCGCGATGAGCTCGGACTATGGCTACACCTTC
>TRBD1|TRBV9|TRBJ1-1|-
CASSVAGTDNTEAFF
TGTGCCAGCAGCGTAGCCGGGACAGATAACACTGAAGCTTTCTTT
>-|TRBV7-9|TRBJ2-1|-
CASSLERIEYNEQFF
TGTGCCAGCAGCTTAGAGAGGATTGAGTACAATGAGCAGTTCTTC
>-|TRBV28|TRBJ1-5|-
CASSPLRAGQPQHF
TGTGCCAGCAGCCCTCTCAGGGCAGGGCAGCCCCAGCATTTT
>TRBD2|TRBV11-2|TRBJ2-3|-
CASSRRGAGPDTQYF
TGTGCCAGCAGCCGGCGGGGGGCGGGCCCCGATACGCAGTATTTT
>TRBD1|TRBV7-9|TRBJ2-7|-
CASSPSLSGTGGYEQYF
TGTGCCAGCAGCCCAAGCCTTTCCGGGACAGGGGGCTACGAGCAGTACTTC
>TRBD1|TRBV25-1|TRBJ1-2|-
CVSRSSQGAGGYTF
TGTGTCAGCAGATCGTCACAGGGGGCGGGAGGCTACACCTTC
>-|TRBV6-5|TRBJ1-1|-
CASSYKGTQTEAFF
TGTGCCAGCAGTTACAAGGGGACTCAAACTGAAGCTTTCTTT
>-|TRBV7-7|TRBJ1-1|-
CASSRGRNTEAFF
TGTGCCAGCAGCCGGGGTAGAAACACTGAAGCTTTCTTT
>TRBD1|TRBV11-2|TRBJ2-1|once
CASTLIQGKGNEQFF
TGTGCCAGCACCCTAATACAGGGGAAGGGGAATGAGCAGTTCTTC
>-|TRBV29-1|TRBJ2-6|-
CSVEGSGSGANVLTF
TGCAGCGTTGAAGGATCGGGCTCTGGGGCCAACGTCCTGACTTTC
>-|TRBV2|TRBJ2-7|-
CASLSPGWNEQYF
TGTGCCAGCCTAAGCCCAGGGTGGAACGAGCAGTACTTC
>TRBD2|TRBV5-5|TRBJ2-7|few
CASSRTSGASYEQYF
TGTGCCAGCAGCCGGACTAGCGGGGCCTCCTACGAGCAGTACTTC
>TRBD1|TRBV10-3|TRBJ2-3|-
CAITGGQGVSDTQYF
TGTGCCATCACCGGAGGACAGGGGGTATCAGATACGCAGTATTTT
>-|TRBV27|TRBJ2-7|-
CASSFRTPTYEQYF
TGTGCCAGCAGTTTTAGAACTCCGACCTACGAGCAGTACTTC